Listed below are T cell receptor beta chains from one sample, sequenced in a study of T cells after yellow fever vaccination. TCRdb used MiXCR to reprocess the 5' RACE reads, holding one entry per CDR3 protein. The profile covers about 240,000 distinct CDR3 sequences, with 6% to 7.5% appearing a single time and over 0.65% taken by the ten largest. The source was CD4+ T cells sorted from PBMCs, collected 15 days after the yellow fever booster vaccination. Every receptor here comes from a young man who received the YFV17D yellow fever vaccine. The CDR3 runs from the conserved cysteine through the conserved F or W. The D gene is left open where the match is weak. Size is stated for part of the rows, as once, few or many counts, or as a class when the clone is expanded.

clone_size j_call v_call d_call cdr3_nt cdr3_aa
few TRBJ1-2 TRBV24-1 . TGTGCCACCAGTGATCTGAGCAACTATGGCTACACCTTC CATSDLSNYGYTF
few TRBJ2-2 TRBV4-3 . TGCGCCAGCACCCGAAGTCCCGGGTCCGGGGAGCTGTTTTTT CASTRSPGSGELFF
many TRBJ1-5 TRBV4-1 . TGCGCCAGCAGCCAGGCCGTCAGAAATAATCAGCCCCAGCATTTT CASSQAVRNNQPQHF
. TRBJ2-4 TRBV7-2 TRBD1 TGTGCCAGCAGCCTAACGACAGGGCCGCTAGCCAAAAACATTCAGTACTTC CASSLTTGPLAKNIQYF
. TRBJ2-2 TRBV7-2 TRBD2 TGTGCCAGCAGCTTACGGACTAGTATTTCCGGGGAGCTGTTTTTT CASSLRTSISGELFF
many TRBJ1-6 TRBV20-1 TRBD1 TGCAGTGCGTACAGGGACAGGAATTCACCCCTCCACTTT CSAYRDRNSPLHF
. TRBJ2-3 TRBV4-3 TRBD2 TGCGCCAGCAGCCAAGACGGGAGGGGAGATACGCAGTATTTT CASSQDGRGDTQYF
few TRBJ2-1 TRBV25-1 . TGTGCCAGCAGTTTCCTTGGGACCAGTAACAATGAGCAGTTCTTC CASSFLGTSNNEQFF
. TRBJ2-3 TRBV12-3/TRBV12-4 . TGTGCCAGCAGTTTAAGGATGGGGGGATCAGATACGCAGTATTTT CASSLRMGGSDTQYF
many TRBJ2-7 TRBV7-8 . TGTGCCAGCAGCCTTCGGCACTCCTCAGCCTACTACGAGCAGTACTTC CASSLRHSSAYYEQYF
many TRBJ2-6 TRBV30 . TGTGCCTGGAGCGCGACAACTGGGGCCAACGTCCTGACTTTC CAWSATTGANVLTF
few TRBJ2-3 TRBV19 TRBD2 TGTGCCAGTCGGGCTGCGGGGGGTACGCAGTATTTT CASRAAGGTQYF
few TRBJ2-7 TRBV20-1 . TGCAGTGCTAGAGTAGGGTCGGTGGGCCCTTGGGAGCAGTACTTC CSARVGSVGPWEQYF
few TRBJ1-2 TRBV5-4 . TGTGCCAGCAGCTTGAACGGGGGGTCTCAAGGCTACACCTTC CASSLNGGSQGYTF
many TRBJ2-3 TRBV10-3 . TGTGCCATCAGTAACATCGAGGATACGCAGTATTTT CAISNIEDTQYF
. TRBJ2-1 TRBV20-1 . TGCAGTGCTAGAGATGAGGTGGCAAGCTCCTACAATGAGCAGTTCTTC CSARDEVASSYNEQFF
. TRBJ2-7 TRBV7-9 . TGTGCCAGCAGCTTAGCGCTACGGACCTACGGGGAATACGAGCAGTACTTC CASSLALRTYGEYEQYF
many TRBJ2-3 TRBV5-1 . TGCGCCAGCAGCTTGGCTGCCGCTAGCGGCACAGATACGCAGTATTTT CASSLAAASGTDTQYF
many TRBJ2-3 TRBV5-1 TRBD2 TGCGCCAGCAGCCTAGTCATAGCGGGAGCAGATACGCAGTATTTT CASSLVIAGADTQYF
many TRBJ1-4 TRBV5-1 . TGCGCCAGCAGCACCGGTGGAGAGGAAAAACTGTTTTTT CASSTGGEEKLFF
. TRBJ2-5 TRBV29-1 TRBD1 TGCAGCGTTGGACAGGGTTTGGGAGAGACCCAGTACTTC CSVGQGLGETQYF
many TRBJ1-5 TRBV20-1 . TGCAGTGCTAGGCAGCTTACAGGGAGCCAGCCCCAGCATTTT CSARQLTGSQPQHF
. TRBJ1-6 TRBV7-9 TRBD1 TGTGCCAGCAGCTCTCTACTGGACAGGGGGCTGTCACCCCTCCACTTT CASSSLLDRGLSPLHF
few TRBJ2-5 TRBV2 TRBD2 TGTGCCAGCAGTGACGAACTAGCGGGAGTTTTGGAGACCCAGTACTTC CASSDELAGVLETQYF
few TRBJ2-3 TRBV19 TRBD1 TGTGCCAGTACCAGGGGGCGGATCGACACAGATACGCAGTATTTT CASTRGRIDTDTQYF
few TRBJ2-4 TRBV7-2 . TGTGCCAGCAGCTTATCCAACATTCAGTACTTC CASSLSNIQYF
many TRBJ1-1 TRBV12-3/TRBV12-4 TRBD1 TGTGCCAGCACCATTACAGGGGACCCTGCGGCTGAAGCTTTCTTT CASTITGDPAAEAFF
many TRBJ1-5 TRBV7-2 TRBD1 TGTGCCAGCAGCCCCGACAGGGCTGGCAATCAGCCCCAGCATTTT CASSPDRAGNQPQHF
many TRBJ2-5 TRBV12-3/TRBV12-4 . TGTGCCAGCACCCTGGGACTGCAAGAGACCCAGTACTTC CASTLGLQETQYF